Sequencing of this T cell receptor beta chain was carried out in a study of metastatic and nonmetastatic thyroid tumors. About the study: Malignant and benign thyroid patients had repertoires compared in peripheral blood and tumor or nodule tissue.

CDR3 length: 16 residues. The germline V and J ends were trimmed by 5 bases and 1 base, with 17 bases remaining between them. Germline CDR1 reads LNHDA; CDR2 reads SQIVND (reference sequence). There were no patients who had received any treatment before thyroid surgery. How the authors handled the data: CDR3 was compared across clinicopathological groups, and the resulting differences were used to build a distant-metastasis classifier for papillary thyroid cancer. TCRdb re-called the PCR reads through MiXCR. It is TCRdb's table, rather than the study itself, that gives the V and J calls and clone size. Among roughly 42,000 clones, 15% to 20% were seen once, and the ten largest hold roughly 13%.

The V call is TRBV19, the J call TRBJ1-2, with D uncertain. The sequence was collected from a female donor with papillary thyroid cancer or a benign thyroid nodule (not recorded which). Some clones in this sample may be carry-over from other donors' samples. Sequencing used tumor tissue. For the CDR3, the DNA is TGTGCCAGTAGTGCAGCCGTGGGATCCATTAACTATGGCTACACCTTC. Residues: CASSAAVGSINYGYTF.